This T cell receptor (beta chain) emerged from a study of beta chain features in type 1 diabetes. For the study at large: Age and gender were similar between patients and healthy donors, as were cell yields. Findings of the study overall: An over-representation of cells with high TCR expression could result from cDNA sequencing. It was among patients, rather than healthy donors, that naive, central memory and Treg TCRB repertoires appeared more similar.

With 5 bases removed from V and 6 bases from J, the gap between germline ends came to 6 bases. The CDR3 extends over 11 amino acids. The germline gives CDR1 SGHTA, CDR2 FQGNSA. Expressed TCRB transcripts were sequenced, since all the RNA that had been isolated was reverse transcribed. Clones were sequenced by immunoSEQ multiplex PCR, and TCRdb holds only the in-frame ones, with some missing. The table has around 140,000 clones, about 10% seen once. Over 95% purity was reached by all sorted populations. This clone was observed a few times. Its antigen is not identified. The J gene is TRBJ2-3, the V gene TRBV7-2; no definite D call. The origin of this receptor is a man between 18 and 29 years old in good health. Sequencing was performed on naive CD4+ T cells from blood. The DNA for the CDR3 is TGTGCCAGCAGCGCAGTGGATACGCAGTATTTT. Translated: CASSAVDTQYF. Full variable domain (rest looked up from reference TRBV7-2 and TRBJ2-3): GAGVSQSPSNKVTEKGKDVELRCDPISGHTALYWYRQSLGQGLEFLIYFQGNSAPDKSGLPSDRFSAERTGGSVSTLTIQRTQQEDSAVYLCASSAVDTQYFGPGTRLTVL.